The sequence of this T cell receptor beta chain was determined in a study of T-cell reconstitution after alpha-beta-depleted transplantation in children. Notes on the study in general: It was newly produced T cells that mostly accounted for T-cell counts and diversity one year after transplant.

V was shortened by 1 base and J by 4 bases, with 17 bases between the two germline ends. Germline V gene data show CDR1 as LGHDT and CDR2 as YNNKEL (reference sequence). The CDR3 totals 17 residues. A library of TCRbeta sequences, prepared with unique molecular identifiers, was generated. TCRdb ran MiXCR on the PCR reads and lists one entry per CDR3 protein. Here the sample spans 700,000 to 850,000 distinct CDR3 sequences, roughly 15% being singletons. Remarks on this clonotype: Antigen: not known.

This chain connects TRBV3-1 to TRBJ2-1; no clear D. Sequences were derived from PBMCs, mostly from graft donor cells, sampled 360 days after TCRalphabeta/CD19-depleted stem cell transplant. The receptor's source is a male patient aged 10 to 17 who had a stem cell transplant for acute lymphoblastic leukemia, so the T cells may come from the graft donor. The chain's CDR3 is CASSQVMAFSLYNEQFF. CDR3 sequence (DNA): TGTGCCAGCAGCCAAGTTATGGCCTTTTCCCTGTACAATGAGCAGTTCTTC.